The entry below describes one T cell receptor (beta chain). What it recognizes is unknown. Relative to the germline gene, one junction end is altered; a read error may explain this. This CDR3 comprises 15 residues. In germline, CDR1 is SGHAT, CDR2 FQNNGV. The sample comes from a study of T cell repertoires in ileal Crohn's disease. Overall study results and limits: All patients with clonality above 26.8% had endoscopic recurrence.

Data came from immunoSEQ multiplex PCR; TCRdb stores just in-frame clones and leaves some out. The sample consists of thousands of clones, under 95% of them appearing once. The TCR comes from an adult with Crohn's disease. The chain joins TRBV11-2 to TRBJ1-1; 11 nucleotides line up with TRBD1. Sequenced input: ileal tissue. The CDR3 DNA reads as TGTGCCAGCAGCTCCTGGGACAGGGGGAACCCTGAAGCTTTCTTT. Translation: CASSSWDRGNPEAFF. Supplemented by reference TRBV11-2 and TRBJ1-1, the full variable domain reads EAGVAQSPRYKIIEKRQSVAFWCNPISGHATLYWYQQILGQGPKLLIQFQNNGVVDDSQLPKDRFSAERLKGVDSTLKIQPAKLEDSAVYLCASSSWDRGNPEAFFGQGTRLTVV.